This T cell receptor (beta chain) is drawn from a study of blood T cell repertoires in COVID-19. Whole-study context: Sites across the United States, Italy and Spain contributed samples from acute and convalescent COVID-19. PBMCs, B-cell-depleted T cells, or T cells were the source of the cDNA or gDNA that made up the material.

Authors' analysis steps: Amplified reference gene primers provided the basis for estimating nucleated cell counts. The repertoire was sequenced with immunoSEQ multiplex PCR; TCRdb's copy has only in-frame clones and lacks some. V, J and clone size are taken as reported in that table, and D and trimming were inferred from the DNA itself. The sample lists under 75,000 clones, roughly 72% occurring once. This CDR3 spans 13 amino acids. Germline CDR1 is MNHNS and CDR2 is SASEGT. Trimming took 2 bases from V and 2 from J, leaving 6 bases between them. The sequence derives from a woman in her 70s with COVID-19, enrolled during active disease. The V gene is TRBV6-1, the J gene TRBJ1-2; TRBD1 might be the D (6 bases). Sequenced sample: peripheral blood. The CDR3 spells CASSEQGNYGYTF. As DNA, the CDR3 is TGTGCCAGCAGTGAACAGGGGAACTATGGCTACACCTTC.